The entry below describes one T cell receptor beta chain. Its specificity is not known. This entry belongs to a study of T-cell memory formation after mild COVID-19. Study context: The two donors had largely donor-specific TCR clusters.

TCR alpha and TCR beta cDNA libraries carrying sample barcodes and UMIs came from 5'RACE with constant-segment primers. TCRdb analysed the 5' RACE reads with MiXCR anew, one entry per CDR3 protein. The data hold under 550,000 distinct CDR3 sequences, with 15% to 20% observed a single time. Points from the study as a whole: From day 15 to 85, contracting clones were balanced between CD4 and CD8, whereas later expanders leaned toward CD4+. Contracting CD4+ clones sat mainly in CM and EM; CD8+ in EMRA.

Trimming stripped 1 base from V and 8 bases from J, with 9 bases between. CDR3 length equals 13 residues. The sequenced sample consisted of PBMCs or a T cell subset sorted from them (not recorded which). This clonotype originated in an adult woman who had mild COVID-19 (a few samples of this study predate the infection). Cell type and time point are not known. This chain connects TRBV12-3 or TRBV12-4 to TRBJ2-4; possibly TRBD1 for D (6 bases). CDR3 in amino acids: CASSLDGGDIQYF. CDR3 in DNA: TGTGCCAGCAGTTTAGATGGGGGCGACATTCAGTACTTC.